This T cell receptor beta chain was sequenced in a study of T cell responses to AZD1222 COVID-19 vaccine. General study points: Donors skewed white British and female; clonal diversity was possibly underestimated. Spike-specific TCR depth and breadth grew after two AZD1222 doses.

Assay used: immunoSEQ multiplex PCR; TCRdb lists only in-frame clones, some missing. The sample holds over 120,000 clones, about 92% seen once. The CDR3 spans 13 residues. Germline CDR1 and CDR2: SGHTA and FQGTGA. The germline V and J ends were trimmed by 1 base and 4 bases, with 4 bases remaining between them. Regarding this clone: Its antigen is as yet unknown.

The clonotype originates from an adult who had recovered from COVID-19. Specimen: peripheral blood, collected after recovery from COVID-19. V usage is TRBV7-3 and J usage is TRBJ2-2; D is unclear. For the CDR3, the DNA is TGTGCCAGCAGCTTAAGGCTCACCGGGGAGCTGTTTTTT. Protein product: CASSLRLTGELFF.